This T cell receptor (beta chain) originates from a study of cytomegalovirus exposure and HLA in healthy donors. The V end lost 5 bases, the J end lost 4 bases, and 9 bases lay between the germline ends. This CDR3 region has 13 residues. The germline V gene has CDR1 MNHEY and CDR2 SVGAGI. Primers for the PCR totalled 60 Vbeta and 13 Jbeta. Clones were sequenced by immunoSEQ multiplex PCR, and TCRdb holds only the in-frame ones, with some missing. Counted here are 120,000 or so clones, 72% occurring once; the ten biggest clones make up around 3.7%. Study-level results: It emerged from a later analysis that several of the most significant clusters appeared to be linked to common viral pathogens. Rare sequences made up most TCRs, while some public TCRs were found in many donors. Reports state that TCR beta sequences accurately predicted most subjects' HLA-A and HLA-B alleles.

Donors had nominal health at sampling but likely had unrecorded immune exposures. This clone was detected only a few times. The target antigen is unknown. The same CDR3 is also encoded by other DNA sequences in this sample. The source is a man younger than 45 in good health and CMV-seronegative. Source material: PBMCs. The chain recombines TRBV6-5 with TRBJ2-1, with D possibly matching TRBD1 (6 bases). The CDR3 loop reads CASSRGQYNEQFF. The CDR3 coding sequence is TGTGCCAGCAGTCGCGGACAGTACAATGAGCAGTTCTTC.